This T cell receptor (beta chain) was identified during a study of OX40 agonist ivuxolimab in advanced cancers. Study context: Ivuxolimab was delivered to patients intravenously every 2 weeks at doses spanning 0.01 to 10 mg/kg.

Study conclusions and caveats: Relative to CD4+ cells, CD8+ T cells on average had more expanded clones.

Sequencing used immunoSEQ multiplex PCR; TCRdb keeps in-frame clones, though not all of them. The sample has roughly 76,000 clones; approximately 85% are singletons. This clone was seen many times. No antigen is known for it. The CDR3 totals 15 residues. J lost 5 bases, V lost 4 bases, and 7 bases had no gene match. Germline V gives CDR1 SGHDT, CDR2 YYEEEE. The sequenced sample was CD4+ or CD8+ T cells sorted from blood, obtained in a trial of the OX40 agonist ivuxolimab. The source is an adult with an advanced solid tumor such as melanoma, head and neck, liver or kidney cancer. V usage is TRBV5-6 and J usage is TRBJ1-1; 11 nucleotides line up with TRBD1. CDR3 loop: CASSPDRGHGTEAFF. The CDR3 DNA sequence: TGTGCCAGCAGCCCGGACAGGGGGCATGGGACTGAAGCTTTCTTT.